The subject of this entry is one T cell receptor (beta chain). Its antigen is unidentified. The germline gives CDR1 GTSNPN, CDR2 SVGIG (reference sequence). The CDR3 has 15 amino acids. After removal of 2 bases from V and 0 bases from J, the junction contained 4 bases not matched to a gene. The sample belongs to a study of cytomegalovirus exposure and HLA in healthy donors. Study summary: Most donors, about 77% of over 300 genotyped, fell in the Caucasian-associated ancestry cluster.

General study results and limits: In an earlier analysis, productive rearrangement rates for most beta V segments clustered near 87% or 30%. In vitro testing confirmed a few CMV-associated chains as specific for CMV antigens. In a later analysis, at a false discovery rate of 0.05, 17,000 or so TCR beta sequences matched HLA alleles.

The PCR was carried out with 60 Vbeta primers and 13 Jbeta primers. The table came from immunoSEQ multiplex PCR; TCRdb's copy has only in-frame clones and leaves some out. The data show 75,000 to 100,000 clones, around 82% seen once. The TCR sequence derives from a middle-aged man in good health and CMV-seropositive. The material sequenced was PBMCs. V gene TRBV30 combines with J gene TRBJ1-5; 7 bases align to TRBD1. This CDR3 reads CAWSSDRFSNQPQHF. As DNA, the CDR3 is TGTGCCTGGAGTTCGGACAGGTTTAGCAATCAGCCCCAGCATTTT.